The subject of this entry is one T cell receptor beta chain. Genomic DNA from each subset was divided evenly over several immunoSEQ plates. Unsorted PBMC DNA went through sequencing on ten immunoSEQ deep assay plates. Profiling relied on immunoSEQ multiplex PCR, and the TCRdb table lists in-frame clones only, not all of them. The sample records about 460,000 clones, more than 70% being singletons. Study donors comprised healthy, HIV-negative adults devoid of recent acute infection or vaccination. This sample was taken from a study of shared clonotypes between healthy human individuals. The V gene's germline CDR1 is MDHEN and CDR2 SYDVKM. Trimming shortened V by 6 bases and J by 9 bases, and 12 bases separated the two germline ends. The CDR3 spans 12 residues.

The sequence derives from a woman between 35 and 50 years old in good health. Some clones in this sample may be carry-over from other donors' samples. The sample was PBMCs. The chain joins TRBV28 to TRBJ2-1; maybe TRBD2 (6 bases). CDR3 sequence (DNA): TGTGCCAGCAGCCCTCTAGCGAGTGAGCAGTTCTTC. Translating gives CASSPLASEQFF. The variable domain in full, completed from reference TRBV28 and TRBJ2-1, reads DVKVTQSSRYLVKRTGEKVFLECVQDMDHENMFWYRQDPGLGLRLIYFSYDVKMKEKGDIPEGYSVSREKKERFSLILESASTNQTSMYLCASSPLASEQFFGPGTRLTVL.